Listed below are T cell receptor beta chains from one sample, sequenced in a study of T cell responses to AZD1222 COVID-19 vaccine. TCRdb's table, derived via immunoSEQ multiplex PCR, lists solely in-frame clones and lacks some. The sample consists of 200,000 or so clones, roughly 90% of them appearing once. Here the sequenced sample was peripheral blood, taken on day 0 of AZD1222 vaccination. These TCRs come from an adult in good health. Both conserved end residues are part of each CDR3. The D gene is left open where the match is weak. Clone size appears in some rows only: once, few, many, or a class for an expanded clone.

V gene	D gene	clone size	J gene	CDR3 DNA	CDR3 protein
TRBV19	-	-	TRBJ2-7	TGTGCCAGTAGTACCCATTTCGGGAGTAATTACGAGCAGTACTTC	CASSTHFGSNYEQYF
TRBV5-6	-	-	TRBJ1-3	TGTGCCAGCAGCTTGCGGCAGGGTGACACCATATATTTT	CASSLRQGDTIYF
TRBV28	TRBD1	-	TRBJ1-1	TGTGCCAGCAGTTTATCGACAGGGGCAACTGAAGCTTTCTTT	CASSLSTGATEAFF
TRBV28	TRBD1	-	TRBJ1-6	TGTGCCAGCAGACAAAGGGACAGGCGGAATAATTCACCCCTCCACTTT	CASRQRDRRNNSPLHF
TRBV5-1	TRBD1	-	TRBJ2-2	TGCGCCAGCAGCCCGGACAGGGGGGATGGGGAGCTGTTTTTT	CASSPDRGDGELFF
TRBV5-1	-	-	TRBJ1-3	TGCGCCAGCAGCTTCGACGGTGGAAACACCATATATTTT	CASSFDGGNTIYF
TRBV12-3/TRBV12-4	-	-	TRBJ1-5	TGTGCCAGCCGTGCGTCAGGGAATCAGCCCCAGCATTTT	CASRASGNQPQHF
TRBV18	-	-	TRBJ2-7	TGTGCCAGCCGTAATACGGGGACGGAGCAGTACTTC	CASRNTGTEQYF
TRBV3-1/TRBV3-2	-	-	TRBJ1-2	TGTGCCAGCAGCCCCCGGGACGTAGCTAACTATGGCTACACCTTC	CASSPRDVANYGYTF
TRBV28	TRBD1	-	TRBJ1-5	TGTGCCAGCAGGGACAGGGCCAGTCAGCCCCAGCATTTT	CASRDRASQPQHF
TRBV29-1	-	-	TRBJ2-2	TGCAGCGGAAAGACAGCGAACACCGGGGAGCTGTTTTTT	CSGKTANTGELFF
TRBV7-3	TRBD2	once	TRBJ2-7	TGTGCCAGCAGCCCAAATAGCGGGAGGGCCGGGGAGCAGTACTTC	CASSPNSGRAGEQYF
TRBV2	-	-	TRBJ1-1	TGTGCCAGCAGTGATAGCTCGACAGTGAACACTGAAGCTTTCTTT	CASSDSSTVNTEAFF
TRBV7-2	-	-	TRBJ2-7	TGTGCCAGCAGCTTAGGGGTACAGATCGAGCAGTACTTC	CASSLGVQIEQYF
TRBV7-2	-	-	TRBJ1-6	TGTGCCAGCAGCCGCAGCAGGGTTGGGAATTCACCCCTCCACTTT	CASSRSRVGNSPLHF
TRBV18	-	-	TRBJ1-2	TGTGCCAGCTCACCGGTCTTGCAGGGAGACTATGGCTACACCTTC	CASSPVLQGDYGYTF
TRBV5-1	-	once	TRBJ2-1	TGCGCCAGCAGCCGAAACGGAGGCATAAAGCGGAATGAGCAGTTCTTC	CASSRNGGIKRNEQFF
TRBV6-5	-	-	TRBJ2-6	TGTGCCAGCAGTTACTCCGTGGAGTCTGGGGCCAACGTCCTGACTTTC	CASSYSVESGANVLTF